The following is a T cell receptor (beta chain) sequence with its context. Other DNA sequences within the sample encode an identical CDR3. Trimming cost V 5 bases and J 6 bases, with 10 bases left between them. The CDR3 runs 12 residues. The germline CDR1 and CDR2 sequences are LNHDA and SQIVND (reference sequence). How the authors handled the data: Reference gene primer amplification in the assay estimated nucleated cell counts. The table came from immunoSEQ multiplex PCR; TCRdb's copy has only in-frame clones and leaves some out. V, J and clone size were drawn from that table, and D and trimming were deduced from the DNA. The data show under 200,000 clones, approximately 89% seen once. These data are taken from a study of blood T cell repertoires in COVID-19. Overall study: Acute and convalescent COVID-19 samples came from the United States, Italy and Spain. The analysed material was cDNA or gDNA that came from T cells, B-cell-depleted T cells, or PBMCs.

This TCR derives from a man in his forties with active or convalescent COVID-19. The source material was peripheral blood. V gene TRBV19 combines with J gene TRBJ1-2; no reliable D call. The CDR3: CASSRTEDGYTF. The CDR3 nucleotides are TGTGCCAGTAGTCGAACAGAAGATGGCTACACCTTC.